The present entry profiles one T cell receptor (beta chain) with its context. Its antigen is currently unknown. This entry comes from a study of cytomegalovirus exposure and HLA in healthy donors. Study-level results: Most TCR sequences were uncommon, yet certain public TCRs appeared in many donors. The authors listed 164 TCR beta chains as cytomegalovirus-associated. For cytomegalovirus status, the classifier reportedly gave diagnoses with high specificity and sensitivity. Among the CMV-associated chains, three were confirmed in vitro as specific for CMV antigens.

This table comes from immunoSEQ multiplex PCR, and its TCRdb copy is limited to in-frame clones, with some not included. The sample has 200,000 to 250,000 clones; approximately 83% are singletons. The sequencing input was PBMCs. The sequence came from a woman in her thirties in good health and CMV-seropositive.

CDR3 DNA sequence: TGCGCCAGCAGCTTGGGTCTCGGGACCGCCTACGAGCAGTACTTC. This translates into CASSLGLGTAYEQYF. The genes are TRBV5-1 and TRBJ2-7; D may be TRBD1 or TRBD2 (5 bases each). The CDR3 contains 15 residues. The V end lost 0 bases, the J end lost 2 bases, and 12 bases lay between the germline ends. Germline V gene data show CDR1 as SGHRS and CDR2 as YFSETQ.